The clone carrying this TCR beta chain came up many times. The length of the CDR3 is 14 residues. Germline CDR1 and CDR2: SQVTM and ANQGSEA. Trimming took 5 bases from V and 1 from J; bases not matched to a gene: 2. The sample belongs to a study of identical twins. A universal primer binding site was introduced by template switching. The final cDNA contained unique molecular identifiers. TCRdb recomputed calls from the 5' RACE reads with MiXCR, one row per CDR3 protein. The top ten clones hold about 1.8% of a sample with approximately 700,000 distinct CDR3 sequences, roughly 6.2% of them seen once. Material for sequencing was naive T cells sorted from blood. The V and J genes are TRBV29-1 and TRBJ2-2; 9 bases are a match to TRBD1. This receptor was obtained from a man between 18 and 29 years old in good health. CDR3 loop: CSVKGQGNTGELFF. In nucleotides, the CDR3 is TGCAGCGTTAAGGGACAGGGGAACACCGGGGAGCTGTTTTTT.